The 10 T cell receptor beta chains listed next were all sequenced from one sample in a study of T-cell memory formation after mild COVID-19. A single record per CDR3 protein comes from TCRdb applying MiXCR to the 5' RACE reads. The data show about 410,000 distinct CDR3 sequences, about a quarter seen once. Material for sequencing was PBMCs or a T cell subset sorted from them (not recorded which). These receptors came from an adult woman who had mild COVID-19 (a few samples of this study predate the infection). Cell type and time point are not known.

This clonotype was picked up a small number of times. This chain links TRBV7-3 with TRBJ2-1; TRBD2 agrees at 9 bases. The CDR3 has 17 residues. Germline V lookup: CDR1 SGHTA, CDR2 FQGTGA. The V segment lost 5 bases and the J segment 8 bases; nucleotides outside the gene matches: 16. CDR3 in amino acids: CASSPLGSGSDRDEQFF. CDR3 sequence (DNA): TGTGCCAGCAGCCCCCTGGGTAGCGGGAGTGATCGCGATGAGCAGTTCTTC.

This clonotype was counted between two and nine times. As DNA, the CDR3 is TGTGCCAGCAGTGCCCTTTATAGAGGGGGCTACGAGCAGTACTTC. Amino acid sequence: CASSALYRGGYEQYF. This sequence joins TRBV12-3 or TRBV12-4 and TRBJ2-7, with a tentative D call TRBD1 (6 bases). Trimming cost V 5 bases and J 3 bases, with 17 bases left between them. This CDR3 comprises 15 residues.

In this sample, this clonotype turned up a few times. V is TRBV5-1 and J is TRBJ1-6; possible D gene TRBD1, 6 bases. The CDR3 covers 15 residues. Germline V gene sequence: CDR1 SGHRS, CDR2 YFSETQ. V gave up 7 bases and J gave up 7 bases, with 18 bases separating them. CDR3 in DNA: TGCGCCAGCCGCGTTGATCAGGGGACAAATTCACCCCTCCACTTT. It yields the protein CASRVDQGTNSPLHF.

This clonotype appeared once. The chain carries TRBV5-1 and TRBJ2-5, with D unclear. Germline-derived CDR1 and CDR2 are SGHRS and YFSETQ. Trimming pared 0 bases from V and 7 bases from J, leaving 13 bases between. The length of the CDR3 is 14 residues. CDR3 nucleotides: TGCGCCAGCAGCTTGGCGACGGAGCTTAGGACCCAGTACTTC. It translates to CASSLATELRTQYF.

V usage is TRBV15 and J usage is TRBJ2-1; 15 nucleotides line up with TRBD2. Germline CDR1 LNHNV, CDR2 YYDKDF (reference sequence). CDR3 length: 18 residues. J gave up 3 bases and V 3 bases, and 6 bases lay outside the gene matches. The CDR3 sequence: CATSSGLAGGPGYNEQFF. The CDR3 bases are TGTGCCACCAGCAGTGGACTAGCGGGGGGGCCTGGCTACAATGAGCAGTTCTTC.

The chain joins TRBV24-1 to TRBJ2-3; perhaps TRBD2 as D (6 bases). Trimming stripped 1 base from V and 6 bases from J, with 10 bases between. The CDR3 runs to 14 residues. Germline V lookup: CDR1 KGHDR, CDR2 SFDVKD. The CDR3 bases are TGTGCCACCAGTGATTTTGCGGGGTCGGATACGCAGTATTTT. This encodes CATSDFAGSDTQYF.

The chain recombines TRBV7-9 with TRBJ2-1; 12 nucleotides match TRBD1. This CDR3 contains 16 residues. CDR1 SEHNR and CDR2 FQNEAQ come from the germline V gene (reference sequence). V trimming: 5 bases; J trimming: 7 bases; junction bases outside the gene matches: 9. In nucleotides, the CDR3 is TGTGCCAGCAGCACCTGGCCGGGACAGGGGGCTAATGAGCAGTTCTTC. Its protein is CASSTWPGQGANEQFF.

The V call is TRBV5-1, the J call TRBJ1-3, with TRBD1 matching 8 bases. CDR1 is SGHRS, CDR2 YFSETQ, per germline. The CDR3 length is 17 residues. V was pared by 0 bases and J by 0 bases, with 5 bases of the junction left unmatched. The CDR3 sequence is CASSLGGDRSSGNTIYF. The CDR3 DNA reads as TGCGCCAGCAGCTTGGGTGGGGACAGGAGCTCTGGAAACACCATATATTTT.

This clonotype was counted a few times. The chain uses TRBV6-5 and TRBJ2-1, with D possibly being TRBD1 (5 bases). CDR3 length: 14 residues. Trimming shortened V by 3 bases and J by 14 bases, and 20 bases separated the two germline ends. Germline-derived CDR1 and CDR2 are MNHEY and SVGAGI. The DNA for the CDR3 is TGTGCCAGCAGTTATTCGTCTACCACTGGGGCGAAGTTCTTC. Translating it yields CASSYSSTTGAKFF.

CDR3 residues: CAWTVDSTYEQYF. The CDR3 DNA reads as TGTGCCTGGACCGTGGACAGTACCTACGAGCAGTACTTC. The genes are TRBV30 and TRBJ2-7; perhaps TRBD1 as D (6 bases). V lost 4 bases and J lost 2, with 12 bases in between. Germline-derived CDR1 and CDR2 are GTSNPN and SVGIG (reference sequence). The CDR3 extends over 13 amino acids.